The sequence of this T cell receptor beta chain was determined in a study of T cell responses to AZD1222 COVID-19 vaccine listed by TCRdb under 2021. Context from the whole study: AZD1222 recipients whose second dose came at about 4 weeks and those whose second dose came at about 12 weeks were combined into one group, since spike-specific TCR depth and breadth did not differ between the two schedules. TCR sequencing was performed for about 240 trial participants, of whom about 200 were given two doses of AZD1222 and approximately 26 were given two doses of MenACWY control vaccine. Enrollment into the trials was organized by age into subgroups of 18-55, 56-69 and 70-plus years, and those subgroups contained about 160, 30 and 59 TCR-sequenced participants, respectively.

Results and caveats for the whole study, not just this receptor: Reportedly, almost half of the unique spike-specific TCRs recognized epitopes lying outside the regions that are mutated in the B.1.351 and B.1.1.7 variants. Participants were mostly white British and included more females than males, and it was suggested by the authors that clonal diversity may have been underestimated. Because no samples from the day 14 peak response were available, repertoires could be characterized only after the peak T cell response. A significant rise in spike-specific TCR breadth and depth was observed after two AZD1222 doses relative to day 0 and relative to MenACWY recipients. Conclusions about previously exposed vaccinees are limited, since just a handful of AZD1222 recipients were seropositive for SARS-CoV-2 at baseline. In the small 56-69-year group, the increase in depth fell short of significance, most likely because of low power. The vaccine-associated CD4 TCRs covered the entire spike protein, and the dominant responses fell in regions 160-218 and 743-854.

Remarks on this clone: Its recognized antigen is unknown. Base qualities are not provided; no much larger clone lies one nucleotide away.

The CDR3 regions of human TCRbeta chains were analyzed by immunosequencing. The published analysis was carried out like this. TCRs in the repertoires were compared against a reference library of SARS-CoV-2-specific TCRs that had been generated with the MIRA antigen-specificity platform. Breadth was defined as the fraction of unique TCRs that were SARS-CoV-2-associated, and depth was defined as the fraction of total T cells that were SARS-CoV-2-associated. Using the MIRA data, each spike-specific TCR was mapped to the spike region that the TCR reacts to and placed in a CD4 or CD8 class. Log10-transformed breadth and depth values were compared by one-way ANOVA with Sidak's multiple comparisons tests. Here the immuneACCESS table is served through TCRdb, limited to in-frame sequences with V and J called. Missing clones are a known gap in these copies; in checked studies unresolved V genes cover under half, and the rest lacks a known reason. V and J calls plus clone size are reproduced from that table; the DNA served to infer D and trimming. The sample table contains more than 150,000 clones; only one count was recorded for more than 75% of them. The ten largest account for nearly 1% of the sample.

The time point label for this specimen denotes: baseline before first vaccination. Vaccinee samples came from UK trials COV001 and COV002, including a single-blind randomized controlled phase 2/3 trial of AZD1222 (ChAdOx1 nCoV-19) in healthy adults. For TCRbeta chain sequencing, PBMC samples were collected from trial participants at day 0 and at day 28 after the second dose. From its cysteine to its phenylalanine, the CDR3 spans 15 amino acids. The sequence is cut down to CDR3 DNA, 45 bases in frame from base 1. CDR1 and CDR2, looked up from the germline V gene (reference sequence), are SEHNR and FQNEAQ. The V end loses 2 bases and the J end loses 10 bases, and a stretch of 17 bases separates them.

The chain uses TRBV7-9 and TRBJ1-4; the D segment could be TRBD1, given 6 matching bases. This receptor was taken from an adult in good health. The material was peripheral blood, obtained on day 0 of AZD1222 vaccination. The base sequence is TGTGCCAGCAGCTTAAGGGGACCAAAGGGGGGAAAACTGTTTTTT. Its translation is CASSLRGPKGGKLFF.